This TCR beta chain was sequenced during a study of blood T cell repertoires in COVID-19. The CDR3 totals 19 residues. In germline, CDR1 is KGHSH, CDR2 LQKENI. With 3 bases clipped from V and 3 bases from J, the junction kept 10 bases outside the gene matches. Profiling relied on immunoSEQ multiplex PCR, and the TCRdb table lists in-frame clones only, not all of them. The table has some 520,000 clones, 89% seen once; the top ten hold 0.9%. This chain links TRBV18 with TRBJ2-1; TRBD2 aligns across 14 bases. The source of this sequence is a man younger than 35 with COVID-19, enrolled during active disease. Sequenced material: peripheral blood. The CDR3 sequence: CASSPSGGLAGDGYNEQFF. For the CDR3, the DNA is TGTGCCAGCTCACCGTCGGGGGGACTAGCGGGAGATGGCTACAATGAGCAGTTCTTC.